The clone carrying this T cell receptor beta chain appeared once. Trimming took 4 bases from V and 5 from J; bases not matched to a gene: 8. Germline loops: CDR1 GTSNPN, CDR2 SVGIG (reference sequence). CDR3 size: 14 residues. The sample is drawn from a study of T cell changes during pregnancy in multiple sclerosis. Data came from immunoSEQ multiplex PCR; TCRdb stores just in-frame clones and leaves some out. The table records fewer than 85,000 clones, about 92% of them present only once. The receptor comes from a female donor in good health, enrolled as a control in a pregnancy study. The sequences come from peripheral blood, collected after pregnancy. The chain uses TRBV30 and TRBJ1-1; 9 bases align to TRBD1. CDR3 in amino acids: CAWTQGARGTEAFF. The CDR3 nucleotides read TGTGCCTGGACACAGGGGGCGCGGGGGACTGAAGCTTTCTTT. The variable domain in full, completed from reference TRBV30 and TRBJ1-1, reads SQTIHQWPATLVQPVGSPLSLECTVEGTSNPNLYWYRQAAGRGLQLLFYSVGIGQISSEVPQNLSASRPQDRQFILSSKKLLLSDSGFYLCAWTQGARGTEAFFGQGTRLTVV.